One sample yielded the 16 T cell receptor beta chains listed below, sequenced in a study of somatic mutations in cytotoxic T cells in rheumatoid arthritis (dated by TCRdb to 2016 to 2017). Receptor libraries were prepared by the immunoSEQ multiplex PCR assay. Sourced from immuneACCESS, this table was stored by TCRdb with only in-frame sequences that have V and J called. A share of the clones is absent; for the studies checked, an unresolved V gene accounts for under half, and the remainder has no known explanation. The sample table shows under 2,500 clones, and approximately 76% are seen once. The top ten clones comprise 45% to 50% of the sample. Sequencing input: CD8+ T cells sorted from blood. The receptors derive from a woman between 40 and 55 years old with rheumatoid arthritis.

The V and J genes are TRBV6-4 and TRBJ2-1; 8 nucleotides align to TRBD2. Germline loops: CDR1 MRHNA, CDR2 SNTAGT. The CDR3 covers 16 residues. Trimming at V came to 0 bases and at J to 4 bases, leaving 5 bases not matched to a gene. The CDR3 loop reads CASSDSRSGDYNEQFF. CDR3 DNA: TGTGCCAGCAGTGACTCCCGTAGCGGGGATTACAATGAGCAGTTCTTC.

The chain couples TRBV5-6 to TRBJ1-2; 10 positions agree with TRBD1. CDR3 length: 16 residues. V shed 4 bases and J 3 bases; nucleotides not matched to a gene: 9. Germline V gene sequence: CDR1 SGHDT, CDR2 YYEEEE. Written as DNA, the CDR3 is TGTGCCAGCAGCCCGCGGGACAGGGGAAATGACTATGGCTACACCTTC. This encodes CASSPRDRGNDYGYTF.

The sample holds one count of this clone. The chain links TRBV30 to TRBJ2-7; perhaps TRBD1 as D (5 bases). V was pared by 3 bases and J by 5 bases, with 17 bases between. This CDR3 is 14 amino acids long. Germline assignment: CDR1 GTSNPN and CDR2 SVGIG (reference sequence). CDR3 protein: CAWRQRGPNHEQYF. The DNA of the CDR3 is TGTGCCTGGAGACAAAGGGGTCCAAACCACGAGCAGTACTTC.

The chain recombines TRBV27 with TRBJ2-2; no definite D call. V was trimmed by 1 base and J by 7 bases, leaving 4 bases between them. Germline CDR1 and CDR2: MNHEY and SMNVEV (reference sequence). This CDR3 comprises 12 residues. CDR3 sequence: CASSLYNGELFF. CDR3 bases: TGTGCCAGCAGTTTATATAACGGGGAGCTGTTTTTT.

This clone was detected only a few times. This chain connects TRBV4-3 to TRBJ2-2; a possible D gene is TRBD2 (5 bases). Germline values: CDR1 LGHNA, CDR2 YSLEER. The V and J ends lost 1 base and 5 bases respectively, with 5 bases between them. This CDR3 has 13 residues. This chain's CDR3 is CASSQGETGELFF. For the CDR3, the DNA is TGCGCCAGCAGCCAAGGGGAGACCGGGGAGCTGTTTTTT.

The CDR3 sequence: CASSSSDRLYSNQPQHF. CDR3 bases: TGTGCCAGCAGCTCCTCGGACAGACTATATAGCAATCAGCCCCAGCATTTT. This chain links TRBV7-6 with TRBJ1-5, with D perhaps matching TRBD1 (6 bases). In germline, CDR1 is SGHVS, CDR2 FNYEAQ. Trimming cost V 4 bases and J 0 bases, with 16 bases left between them. This CDR3 has 17 amino acids.

This chain joins TRBV6-4 and TRBJ2-3; tentatively, D is TRBD1 (6 bases). Between the trimmed V and J ends, which lost 4 bases and 1 base, there was a span of 12 bases. The CDR3 consists of 15 residues. The V gene's germline CDR1 is MRHNA and CDR2 SNTAGT. CDR3 residues: CASSAGAYRTDTQYF. The CDR3 nucleotides read TGTGCCAGCAGTGCAGGGGCCTACCGCACAGATACGCAGTATTTT.

The genes are TRBV28 and TRBJ2-3, with D possibly matching TRBD2 (6 bases). V lost 7 bases, J lost 6 bases, and 14 bases lay in between. The CDR3 length is 13 residues. CDR1 and CDR2 from the germline V gene are MDHEN and SYDVKM. CDR3 DNA sequence: TGTGCCAGCACAGGCCGGAGGGCCGATACGCAGTATTTT. Translating it yields CASTGRRADTQYF.

The chain combines TRBV1 with TRBJ2-6; the D segment call TRBD2 is taken from the table without a DNA check. TRBV1 has pseudogene status. CDR3 size: 17 residues. The CDR3 DNA reads TGCACCAGCAGTGGAGGATGTTTGTGCACTCGGGCCAACGTCCTGACTTTC. Translation gives CTSSGGCLCTRANVLTF.

This clone was seen only a few times. The genes are TRBV10-2 and TRBJ1-5, with D possibly being TRBD1 (5 bases). The CDR3 spans 16 residues. V lost 3 bases and J 3 bases, leaving 15 bases between the germline ends. CDR1 and CDR2 (germline): WSHSY, SAAADI. The CDR3 DNA reads as TGCGCCAGCAGTGAAAGGGACTTAGGGGACAATCAGCCCCAGCATTTT. It codes for CASSERDLGDNQPQHF.

The chain combines TRBV7-8 with TRBJ2-7; D is uncertain. Germline values: CDR1 SGHVS, CDR2 FQNEAQ. V lost 2 bases to trimming and J lost 0 bases, with 11 bases between them. The CDR3 runs 15 residues. CDR3 protein: CASSLRSESSYEQYF. CDR3 sequence (DNA): TGTGCCAGCAGCTTACGTTCTGAGAGCTCCTACGAGCAGTACTTC.

This clone was detected once. The V and J genes are TRBV11-2 and TRBJ2-7; 13 bases are shared with TRBD2. The CDR3 spans 13 residues. Germline values: CDR1 SGHAT, CDR2 FQNNGV. With 5 bases clipped from V and 7 bases from J, the junction kept 2 bases outside the gene matches. CDR3 nucleotide sequence: TGTGCCAGCAGCCTGGGACTAGCGGGGGAGCAGTACTTC. Translated, it gives CASSLGLAGEQYF.

By sample share, this clone is large. The rearrangement uses TRBV15 and TRBJ2-7, with TRBD1 identical over 7 bases. Unmatched junction bases numbered 6, after V lost 4 bases and J lost 3 bases. Germline V gene data show CDR1 as LNHNV and CDR2 as YYDKDF (reference sequence). This CDR3 comprises 14 residues. DNA of the CDR3: TGTGCCACCAGCACTCCACAGGGGTTCTACGAGCAGTACTTC. Translating gives CATSTPQGFYEQYF.

The J gene is TRBJ1-4, the V gene TRBV6-1, with TRBD1 as a possible D gene (6 bases). V lost 5 bases and J lost 3, with 10 bases in between. The CDR3 is made up of 14 amino acids. The germline V gene encodes CDR1 MNHNS and CDR2 SASEGT. For the CDR3, the DNA is TGTGCCAGCAGTTTACAGGGAGCTAATGAAAAACTGTTTTTT. Its translation is CASSLQGANEKLFF.

V is TRBV9 and J is TRBJ2-7, with D possibly being TRBD1 (6 bases). The CDR3 loop spans 16 amino acids. Germline V lookup: CDR1 SGDLS, CDR2 YYNGEE. V lost 0 bases and J lost 3, with 16 bases in between. The CDR3 loop reads CASSVGAGAGHYEQYF. Written as DNA, the CDR3 is TGTGCCAGCAGCGTAGGGGCAGGGGCTGGGCACTACGAGCAGTACTTC.

This clone occurred a few times. The V and J genes are TRBV25-1 and TRBJ2-7; 11 bases match TRBD2. Germline loops: CDR1 MGHDK, CDR2 SYGVNS. With V trimmed by 3 bases and J by 5 bases, 6 bases remained unmatched. This CDR3 is 15 amino acids long. In DNA form, the CDR3 reads TGTGCCAGCAGTGACGGACTAGCGGGTCTCGACGAGCAGTACTTC. Amino acids: CASSDGLAGLDEQYF.